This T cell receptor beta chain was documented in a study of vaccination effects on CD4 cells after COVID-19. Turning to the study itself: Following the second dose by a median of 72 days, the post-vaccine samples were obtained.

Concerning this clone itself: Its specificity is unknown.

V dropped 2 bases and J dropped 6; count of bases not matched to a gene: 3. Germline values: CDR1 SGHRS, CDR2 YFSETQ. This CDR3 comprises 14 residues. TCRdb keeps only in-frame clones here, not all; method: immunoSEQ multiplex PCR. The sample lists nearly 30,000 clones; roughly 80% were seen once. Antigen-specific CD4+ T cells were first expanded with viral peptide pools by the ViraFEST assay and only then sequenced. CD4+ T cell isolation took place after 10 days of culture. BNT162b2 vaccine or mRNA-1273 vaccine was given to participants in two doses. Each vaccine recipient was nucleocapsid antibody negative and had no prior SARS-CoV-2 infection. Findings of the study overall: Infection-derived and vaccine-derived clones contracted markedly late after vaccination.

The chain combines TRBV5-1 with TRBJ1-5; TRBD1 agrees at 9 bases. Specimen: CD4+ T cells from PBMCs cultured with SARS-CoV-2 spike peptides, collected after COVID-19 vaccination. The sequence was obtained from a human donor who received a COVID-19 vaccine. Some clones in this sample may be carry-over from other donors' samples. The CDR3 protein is CASSLTGGSQPQHF. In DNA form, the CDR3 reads TGCGCCAGCAGCTTAACAGGGGGCTCTCAGCCCCAGCATTTT.